Sequencing of this TCR beta chain was carried out in a study of metastatic and nonmetastatic thyroid tumors. Study information: Malignant and benign thyroid patients had repertoires compared in peripheral blood and tumor or nodule tissue.

This CDR3 has 16 amino acids. V trimming: 7 bases; J trimming: 2 bases; junction bases outside the gene matches: 5. Germline loops: CDR1 MNHNS, CDR2 SASEGT. As regards this clone: Its antigen is unknown.

The study, taken as a whole, reports: In both blood and tumor samples, TCR beta diversity was reported significantly higher for malignant than benign nodules.

All patients were treatment-naive before thyroid surgery. In the original workflow: Using the CDR3 differences seen across clinicopathological groups, the authors built a distant-metastasis classifier for papillary thyroid cancer, which was meant to discriminate distant-metastatic patients. TCRdb reanalyzed the PCR reads via MiXCR. For this entry, the V and J calls and clone size follow TCRdb and not the study's own pipeline. The sample consists of approximately 60,000 clones, roughly 29% of them appearing once. Sequencing input: blood. This clonotype was sampled from a female donor with papillary thyroid cancer or a benign thyroid nodule (not recorded which). Some clones in this sample may be carry-over from other donors' samples. This sequence joins TRBV6-1 and TRBJ2-1; 13 positions agree with TRBD2. The CDR3 DNA follows: TGTGCCAGCATTCCCGGACTAGCGGGAGCCTACAATGAGCAGTTCTTC. The encoded protein is CASIPGLAGAYNEQFF.